Below are 21 T cell receptor beta chains sequenced from a single sample in a study of PD-1 blockade in classical Hodgkin lymphoma. Every one of the patients relapsed after autologous stem cell transplantation (brentuximab vedotin exposure was variable). Using immunoSEQ multiplex PCR, the repertoire was profiled, and TCRdb retains in-frame clones only, with some absent. The data show around 26,000 clones, roughly 80% seen once. Sequencing was performed on peripheral blood mononuclear cells (PBMCs), taken before the second cycle of nivolumab. The receptors shown here come from a human donor with classical Hodgkin lymphoma.

CDR3 protein: CASSPSGGYGYTF. In DNA form, the CDR3 reads TGTGCCAGCAGCCCCTCCGGGGGCTATGGCTACACCTTC. The chain has TRBV27 and TRBJ1-2; D perhaps matches TRBD1 (5 bases). CDR1 and CDR2 (germline): MNHEY, SMNVEV (reference sequence). The CDR3 has 13 residues. V was trimmed by 6 bases and J by 4 bases, leaving 12 bases between them.

The chain uses TRBV6-5 and TRBJ2-5, with 9 nucleotides matching TRBD2. CDR3 length: 15 residues. J gave up 2 bases and V 0 bases, and 1 base lay outside the gene matches. CDR1 MNHEY and CDR2 SVGAGI come from the germline V gene. The CDR3 region has the DNA TGTGCCAGCAGTTACTCGGGACTAGCTCAAGAGACCCAGTACTTC. Translated, it gives CASSYSGLAQETQYF.

J is TRBJ1-4 and V is TRBV2; D gene unclear. Germline CDR1 and CDR2: SNHLY and FYNNEI. V was trimmed by 5 bases and J by 0 bases, leaving 13 bases between them. The CDR3 contains 16 residues. Here the CDR3 DNA reads TGTGCCAGCAGTCCGAATCCTCCCGCAACTAATGAAAAACTGTTTTTT. Protein: CASSPNPPATNEKLFF.

This chain connects TRBV28 to TRBJ1-1; tentative D call: TRBD1 (5 bases). This CDR3 is 14 amino acids long. Trimming pared 9 bases from V and 1 base from J, leaving 15 bases between. Germline V gene data show CDR1 as MDHEN and CDR2 as SYDVKM. The CDR3, as DNA: TGTGCCAGTTTTGACCGGACAAAGAACACTGAAGCTTTCTTT. This sequence encodes CASFDRTKNTEAFF.

The chain links TRBV19 to TRBJ2-3; D may be TRBD2 (5 bases). V was cut by 5 bases and J by 5 bases, with 14 bases left in between. This CDR3 comprises 14 residues. The germline CDR1 and CDR2 sequences are LNHDA and SQIVND (reference sequence). This CDR3 is CASSLSGLRDTQYF. Written as DNA, the CDR3 is TGTGCCAGTAGTCTCTCGGGATTGAGAGATACGCAGTATTTT.

The genes are TRBV4-2 and TRBJ2-7; possible D gene TRBD2, 5 bases. V was clipped by 1 base and J by 6 bases, with 16 bases between them. The CDR3 spans 15 residues. Germline CDR1 LGHNA, CDR2 YNFKEQ. The CDR3 DNA is TGTGCCAGCAGCCAAGGGGCCGCGAGGGAGTTCGAGCAGTACTTC. Its protein is CASSQGAAREFEQYF.

There are a few counts of this clone. The gene calls are TRBV2 and TRBJ1-1; D gene uncertain. The CDR3 loop spans 14 amino acids. Per germline, CDR1 SNHLY and CDR2 FYNNEI. Trimming took 2 bases from V and 1 from J, leaving 8 bases between them. The CDR3 DNA reads TGTGCCAGCAGTGAACTGGCAGGGAACACTGAAGCTTTCTTT. Amino acid sequence: CASSELAGNTEAFF.

The chain joins TRBV5-1 to TRBJ1-1; D call uncertain. Trimming took 0 bases from V and 2 from J, leaving 8 bases between them. Germline CDR1 is SGHRS and CDR2 is YFSETQ. This CDR3 spans 14 amino acids. The CDR3 here is CASSLGLGNTEAFF. The CDR3 nucleotides read TGCGCCAGCAGCTTGGGACTGGGAAACACTGAAGCTTTCTTT. Looking up the rest from reference TRBV5-1 and TRBJ1-1 gives the full variable domain: KAGVTQTPRYLIKTRGQQVTLSCSPISGHRSVSWYQQTPGQGLQFLFEYFSETQRNKGNFPGRFSGRQFSNSRSEMNVSTLELGDSALYLCASSLGLGNTEAFFGQGTRLTVV.

V gene TRBV9 combines with J gene TRBJ2-7; 8 bases fit TRBD1. The germline CDR1 and CDR2 sequences are SGDLS and YYNGEE. This CDR3 has 13 residues. Germline trimming cut 0 bases from V and 6 bases from J; bases unmatched to any gene: 2. In nucleotides, the CDR3 is TGTGCCAGCAGCGTAGCTACAGGGGGCGAGCAGTACTTC. Protein: CASSVATGGEQYF.

This chain connects TRBV6-5 to TRBJ1-1, with 10 nucleotides matching TRBD1. Germline loops: CDR1 MNHEY, CDR2 SVGAGI. The CDR3 spans 13 residues. Trimming cost V 4 bases and J 6 bases; bases outside gene matches: 2. This chain's CDR3 is CASSWDRGSEAFF. The CDR3 bases are TGTGCCAGCAGTTGGGACAGGGGTTCTGAAGCTTTCTTT.

Turning to this clone: Different DNA sequences within this sample yield the same CDR3. The rearrangement links TRBV9 to TRBJ1-3; D uncertain. This CDR3 region has 14 residues. The germline V gene has CDR1 SGDLS and CDR2 YYNGEE. Between the trimmed V and J ends, which lost 0 bases and 2 bases, there was a span of 6 bases. The CDR3 protein is CASSVGLTGNTIYF. CDR3 DNA sequence: TGTGCCAGCAGCGTAGGGCTGACTGGAAACACCATATATTTT.

This chain connects TRBV5-4 to TRBJ1-2, with 8 bases fitting TRBD1. The V gene end was trimmed by 0 bases and the J gene end by 6 bases; junction bases not matched to a gene: 10. Germline V gene data show CDR1 as SGHNT and CDR2 as YYREEE (reference sequence). The CDR3 has 16 residues. The CDR3 nucleotides are TGTGCCAGCAGCTTGGCGGTAACGGACAGGGCCCATGGCTACACCTTC. It yields the protein CASSLAVTDRAHGYTF.

The chain combines TRBV7-4 with TRBJ1-4; D not resolved. V shed 6 bases and J shed 0 bases, with 14 bases lying between them. CDR3 length: 16 amino acids. In germline, CDR1 is SGHVT, CDR2 SQSDAQ. In nucleotides, the CDR3 is TGTGCCAGCAGACACAAGGGTGGGACAACTAATGAAAAACTGTTTTTT. This codes for CASRHKGGTTNEKLFF.

The chain employs TRBV5-1 and TRBJ1-1; the D is unclear. CDR3 length: 14 residues. The V end lost 8 bases, the J end lost 4 bases, and 18 bases lay between the germline ends. Germline V gene data show CDR1 as SGHRS and CDR2 as YFSETQ. This chain's CDR3 is CASSISAGGTEAFF. The CDR3 coding sequence is TGCGCCAGTTCTATCAGCGCGGGAGGCACTGAAGCTTTCTTT.

Only a few counts were recorded for this clone. The rearrangement joins TRBV10-3 to TRBJ1-2; perhaps TRBD1 as D (5 bases). Looked up from germline, CDR1 is ENHRY and CDR2 is SYGVKD. This CDR3 contains 11 residues. V was pared by 11 bases and J by 7 bases, with 14 bases between. Here the CDR3 DNA reads TGTGCCGGAAACTCAGGGTTTGGCTACACCTTC. Protein: CAGNSGFGYTF.

This sequence joins TRBV27 and TRBJ2-7; D is unresolved. CDR3 length: 14 residues. CDR1 and CDR2 from the germline V gene are MNHEY and SMNVEV (reference sequence). V dropped 2 bases and J dropped 3 bases, with 11 bases sitting between them. CDR3: CASSLRNTDYEQYF. CDR3 nucleotides: TGTGCCAGCAGTTTAAGGAACACCGACTACGAGCAGTACTTC.

This clone has only one observation. The chain links TRBV7-2 to TRBJ1-5; D is possibly TRBD1 (5 bases). Germline V lookup: CDR1 SGHTA, CDR2 FQGNSA. The CDR3 spans 16 residues. Deletions cut 4 bases from V and 5 bases from J, with 18 bases between. CDR3 loop: CASSSRERGGDQPQHF. Here the CDR3 DNA reads TGTGCCAGCAGCTCTAGGGAAAGGGGAGGAGATCAGCCCCAGCATTTT.

This rearrangement joins TRBV6-5 to TRBJ1-1, with 8 bases matching TRBD1. CDR1 and CDR2 (germline): MNHEY, SVGAGI. V lost 1 base to trimming and J lost 7 bases; unmatched junction nucleotides: 2. The CDR3 runs 13 residues. The CDR3 DNA is TGTGCCAGCAGTTACTTTACAGGGGGTGAAGCTTTCTTT. Translation: CASSYFTGGEAFF.

This chain joins TRBV5-8 and TRBJ1-5; TRBD1 matches at 9 bases. The CDR3 is 15 residues long. Per the germline V gene, CDR1 is SGHTS and CDR2 is YDEGEE. J was trimmed by 7 bases and V by 0 bases; bases with no gene match: 5. The DNA of the CDR3 is TGTGCCAGCAGCTTGGGCGGGACAGGGTACCAGCCCCAGCATTTT. It codes for CASSLGGTGYQPQHF.

The chain recombines TRBV5-6 with TRBJ2-3; tentatively, D is TRBD1 (6 bases). CDR1 and CDR2 from the germline V gene are SGHDT and YYEEEE. V was cut by 5 bases and J by 6 bases, with 13 bases left in between. This CDR3 has 13 amino acids. CDR3 protein: CASRLTGSDTQYF. Here the CDR3 DNA reads TGTGCCAGCAGGTTGACAGGTTCGGATACGCAGTATTTT.

J is TRBJ2-2 and V is TRBV27; D is unclear. Between the trimmed V and J ends, which lost 6 bases and 3 bases, there was a span of 8 bases. The germline CDR1 and CDR2 sequences are MNHEY and SMNVEV (reference sequence). The CDR3 length is 13 residues. DNA for the CDR3: TGTGCCAGCAGCCCCTGGTACACCGGGGAGCTGTTTTTT. Its translation: CASSPWYTGELFF.